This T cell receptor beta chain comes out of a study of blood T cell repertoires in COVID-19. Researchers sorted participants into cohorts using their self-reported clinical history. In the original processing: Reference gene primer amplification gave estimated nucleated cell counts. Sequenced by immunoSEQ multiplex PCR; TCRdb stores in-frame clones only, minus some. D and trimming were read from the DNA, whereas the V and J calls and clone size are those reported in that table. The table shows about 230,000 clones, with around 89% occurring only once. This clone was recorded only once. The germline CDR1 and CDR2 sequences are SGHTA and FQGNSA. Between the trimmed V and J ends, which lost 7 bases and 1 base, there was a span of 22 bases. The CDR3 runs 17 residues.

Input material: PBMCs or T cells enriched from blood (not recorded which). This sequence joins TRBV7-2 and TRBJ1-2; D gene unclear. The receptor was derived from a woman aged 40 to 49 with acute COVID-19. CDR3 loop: CASIRQAGSPDNYGYTF. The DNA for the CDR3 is TGTGCCAGCATCCGCCAGGCTGGGTCCCCTGATAACTATGGCTACACCTTC.